A selection of T cell receptor beta chains follows, all from one sample in a study of blood T cell repertoires in COVID-19. The protocol was immunoSEQ multiplex PCR, while the TCRdb copy is restricted to in-frame clones and leaves out a portion. Found here are roughly 400,000 clones, 70% to 90% of them singletons; the top ten hold approximately 2.1%. The sequencing sample was made of PBMCs or T cells enriched from blood (not recorded which). The receptors were gathered from a woman in her forties with acute COVID-19. Each CDR3 is given with its conserved first and last residue. A D gene is named only where the DNA matches it firmly. Clone size is shown for a subset of rows, as once, few, many or a class of expanded clone.

clone_size: .; j_call: TRBJ1-5; v_call: TRBV12-3/TRBV12-4; cdr3_length: 11; d_call: .; cdr3_aa: CASSSGQPQHF; cdr3_nt: TGTGCCAGCAGTTCGGGTCAGCCCCAGCATTTT
clone_size: .; j_call: TRBJ1-1; v_call: TRBV6-1; cdr3_length: 13; d_call: .; cdr3_aa: CASSERDRTEAFF; cdr3_nt: TGTGCCAGCAGTGAACGGGATCGCACTGAAGCTTTCTTT
clone_size: .; j_call: TRBJ2-7; v_call: TRBV19; cdr3_length: 11; d_call: .; cdr3_aa: CASTGYNEQYF; cdr3_nt: TGTGCCAGCACAGGGTACAACGAGCAGTACTTC
clone_size: .; j_call: TRBJ2-3; v_call: TRBV24-1; cdr3_length: 15; d_call: .; cdr3_aa: CATSDLDRGTDTQYF; cdr3_nt: TGTGCCACCAGTGATTTGGATCGGGGTACAGATACGCAGTATTTT
clone_size: .; j_call: TRBJ2-7; v_call: TRBV10-3; cdr3_length: 11; d_call: .; cdr3_aa: CAITQGNEQYF; cdr3_nt: TGTGCCATCACTCAGGGAAACGAGCAGTACTTC
clone_size: .; j_call: TRBJ2-7; v_call: TRBV5-1; cdr3_length: 15; d_call: .; cdr3_aa: CASSQSPGRGHEQYF; cdr3_nt: TGCGCCAGCAGCCAGTCCCCGGGCAGGGGACACGAGCAGTACTTC
clone_size: once; j_call: TRBJ1-1; v_call: TRBV30; cdr3_length: 15; d_call: .; cdr3_aa: CAWSVLLRENTEAFF; cdr3_nt: TGTGCCTGGAGTGTACTTTTGCGTGAGAACACTGAAGCTTTCTTT
clone_size: .; j_call: TRBJ1-1; v_call: TRBV18; cdr3_length: 14; d_call: TRBD1; cdr3_aa: CASSPDRAPTEAFF; cdr3_nt: TGTGCCAGCTCACCCGACAGGGCGCCCACTGAAGCTTTCTTT
clone_size: few; j_call: TRBJ2-2; v_call: TRBV9; cdr3_length: 14; d_call: .; cdr3_aa: CASSVVEYTGELFF; cdr3_nt: TGTGCCAGCAGCGTAGTAGAGTACACCGGGGAGCTGTTTTTT
clone_size: .; j_call: TRBJ2-3; v_call: TRBV4-1; cdr3_length: 18; d_call: TRBD2; cdr3_aa: CASSQDRLAGGTTDTQYF; cdr3_nt: TGCGCCAGCAGCCAAGATCGACTAGCGGGGGGGACCACAGATACGCAGTATTTT
clone_size: .; j_call: TRBJ1-6; v_call: TRBV19; cdr3_length: 14; d_call: .; cdr3_aa: CASTPTRPNSPLHF; cdr3_nt: TGTGCCAGTACCCCGACACGACCGAATTCACCCCTCCACTTT
clone_size: .; j_call: TRBJ2-7; v_call: TRBV30; cdr3_length: 13; d_call: .; cdr3_aa: CAWSFDRYNEQYF; cdr3_nt: TGTGCCTGGAGTTTCGACAGGTATAACGAGCAGTACTTC
clone_size: few; j_call: TRBJ2-7; v_call: TRBV30; cdr3_length: 12; d_call: TRBD2; cdr3_aa: CAWRGTSAEQYF; cdr3_nt: TGTGCCTGGAGGGGGACTAGCGCCGAGCAGTACTTC
clone_size: .; j_call: TRBJ1-5; v_call: TRBV24-1; cdr3_length: 14; d_call: TRBD1; cdr3_aa: CATSGGGENQPQHF; cdr3_nt: TGTGCCACCTCAGGGGGCGGCGAGAATCAGCCCCAGCATTTT
clone_size: .; j_call: TRBJ1-5; v_call: TRBV5-8; cdr3_length: 15; d_call: TRBD1; cdr3_aa: CASSEGQYSNQPQHF; cdr3_nt: TGTGCCAGCAGCGAGGGACAGTATAGCAATCAGCCCCAGCATTTT
clone_size: .; j_call: TRBJ2-1; v_call: TRBV27; cdr3_length: 17; d_call: TRBD2; cdr3_aa: CASSLYTGLANLNEQFF; cdr3_nt: TGTGCCAGCAGTTTATACACGGGACTAGCAAATCTCAATGAGCAGTTCTTC
clone_size: few; j_call: TRBJ1-5; v_call: TRBV25-1; cdr3_length: 15; d_call: TRBD1; cdr3_aa: CASSPRDRDGQPQHF; cdr3_nt: TGTGCCAGCAGTCCTCGGGACAGGGACGGTCAGCCCCAGCATTTT
clone_size: .; j_call: TRBJ1-1; v_call: TRBV11-2; cdr3_length: 13; d_call: .; cdr3_aa: CASSLGRNTEAFF; cdr3_nt: TGTGCCAGCAGTCTAGGCAGGAACACTGAAGCTTTCTTT
clone_size: .; j_call: TRBJ1-2; v_call: TRBV10-1; cdr3_length: 13; d_call: TRBD1; cdr3_aa: CASSGPGGYGYTF; cdr3_nt: TGCGCCAGCAGTGGGCCAGGGGGCTATGGCTACACCTTC
clone_size: .; j_call: TRBJ2-2; v_call: TRBV27; cdr3_length: 15; d_call: TRBD1; cdr3_aa: CASSRQGTNTGELFF; cdr3_nt: TGTGCCAGCAGTCGACAGGGCACGAACACCGGGGAGCTGTTTTTT
clone_size: .; j_call: TRBJ1-5; v_call: TRBV2; cdr3_length: 15; d_call: TRBD1; cdr3_aa: CASSELQGGGQPQHF; cdr3_nt: TGTGCCAGCAGTGAACTGCAGGGGGGAGGTCAGCCCCAGCATTTT
clone_size: .; j_call: TRBJ2-5; v_call: TRBV7-9; cdr3_length: 16; d_call: TRBD1; cdr3_aa: CASSLGIQGAGETQYF; cdr3_nt: TGTGCCAGCAGTTTGGGAATACAGGGGGCTGGGGAGACCCAGTACTTC
clone_size: .; j_call: TRBJ1-3; v_call: TRBV18; cdr3_length: 16; d_call: .; cdr3_aa: CASSPNRQDVGNTIYF; cdr3_nt: TGTGCCAGCTCACCAAACCGACAGGATGTTGGAAACACCATATATTTT
clone_size: .; j_call: TRBJ1-4; v_call: TRBV5-4; cdr3_length: 16; d_call: TRBD1; cdr3_aa: CASSLADRGRAEKLFF; cdr3_nt: TGTGCCAGCAGCTTGGCGGACAGGGGGCGCGCTGAAAAACTGTTTTTT
clone_size: .; j_call: TRBJ1-2; v_call: TRBV6-1; cdr3_length: 15; d_call: .; cdr3_aa: CASSEAHNMAYGYTF; cdr3_nt: TGTGCCAGCAGTGAAGCTCATAACATGGCCTATGGCTACACCTTC
clone_size: .; j_call: TRBJ2-7; v_call: TRBV5-8; cdr3_length: 15; d_call: TRBD2; cdr3_aa: CASSLFSGGVDEQYF; cdr3_nt: TGTGCCAGCAGCTTATTTTCGGGGGGGGTGGACGAGCAGTACTTC
clone_size: .; j_call: TRBJ1-2; v_call: TRBV10-3; cdr3_length: 14; d_call: .; cdr3_aa: CAISESSLNYGYTF; cdr3_nt: TGTGCCATCAGTGAGTCGTCACTAAACTATGGCTACACCTTC
clone_size: .; j_call: TRBJ2-2; v_call: TRBV28; cdr3_length: 13; d_call: .; cdr3_aa: CASQGSNTGELFF; cdr3_nt: TGTGCCAGCCAGGGTTCGAACACCGGGGAGCTGTTTTTT
clone_size: .; j_call: TRBJ1-3; v_call: TRBV25-1; cdr3_length: 16; d_call: TRBD1; cdr3_aa: CASSGATDRPGNTIYF; cdr3_nt: TGTGCCAGCAGTGGAGCCACGGACAGGCCTGGAAACACCATATATTTT
clone_size: .; j_call: TRBJ1-1; v_call: TRBV29-1; cdr3_length: 13; d_call: .; cdr3_aa: CSVITGMGTEAFF; cdr3_nt: TGCAGCGTGATAACAGGGATGGGGACTGAAGCTTTCTTT
clone_size: .; j_call: TRBJ2-7; v_call: TRBV30; cdr3_length: 15; d_call: .; cdr3_aa: CAWSVPLRNLYEQYF; cdr3_nt: TGTGCCTGGAGTGTTCCGCTAAGAAATCTCTACGAGCAGTACTTC
clone_size: .; j_call: TRBJ2-7; v_call: TRBV4-1; cdr3_length: 17; d_call: TRBD1; cdr3_aa: CASSHDSFGTGVSEQYF; cdr3_nt: TGCGCCAGCAGCCATGATTCGTTTGGGACAGGGGTCTCCGAGCAGTACTTC
clone_size: once; j_call: TRBJ2-2; v_call: TRBV29-1; cdr3_length: 14; d_call: TRBD1; cdr3_aa: CSAWGQPDTGELFF; cdr3_nt: TGCAGCGCCTGGGGACAGCCGGACACCGGGGAGCTGTTTTTT
clone_size: .; j_call: TRBJ1-5; v_call: TRBV12-3/TRBV12-4; cdr3_length: 13; d_call: TRBD1; cdr3_aa: CAGGQGAGQPQHF; cdr3_nt: TGTGCCGGAGGACAGGGGGCGGGTCAGCCCCAGCATTTT
clone_size: .; j_call: TRBJ2-7; v_call: TRBV30; cdr3_length: 15; d_call: .; cdr3_aa: CAWRLTGLAIYEQYF; cdr3_nt: TGTGCCTGGAGGCTTACAGGGTTGGCTATCTACGAGCAGTACTTC
clone_size: .; j_call: TRBJ1-1; v_call: TRBV7-9; cdr3_length: 12; d_call: .; cdr3_aa: CASSLPPGEAFF; cdr3_nt: TGTGCCAGCAGCTTGCCCCCAGGGGAAGCTTTCTTT
clone_size: .; j_call: TRBJ2-1; v_call: TRBV3-1/TRBV3-2; cdr3_length: 14; d_call: TRBD2; cdr3_aa: CASSRSGGDNEQFF; cdr3_nt: TGTGCCAGCAGCCGTAGCGGGGGGGACAATGAGCAGTTCTTC
clone_size: .; j_call: TRBJ1-2; v_call: TRBV5-6; cdr3_length: 13; d_call: TRBD1; cdr3_aa: CASSRDREYGYTF; cdr3_nt: TGTGCCAGCTCCCGGGACAGGGAATATGGCTACACCTTC
clone_size: .; j_call: TRBJ1-2; v_call: TRBV6-5; cdr3_length: 13; d_call: .; cdr3_aa: CASRDSSNYGYTF; cdr3_nt: TGTGCCAGCAGGGACAGTTCTAACTATGGCTACACCTTC
clone_size: .; j_call: TRBJ1-1; v_call: TRBV29-1; cdr3_length: 12; d_call: .; cdr3_aa: CSVGQGGTEAFF; cdr3_nt: TGCAGCGTTGGGCAGGGAGGGACTGAAGCTTTCTTT
clone_size: .; j_call: TRBJ2-7; v_call: TRBV18; cdr3_length: 16; d_call: TRBD1; cdr3_aa: CASSATAGTGYREQYF; cdr3_nt: TGTGCCAGCTCAGCTACTGCCGGGACAGGGTATCGCGAGCAGTACTTC
clone_size: .; j_call: TRBJ1-5; v_call: TRBV21-1; cdr3_length: 17; d_call: .; cdr3_aa: CASRKEGHQGSNQPQHF; cdr3_nt: TGTGCCAGCAGAAAAGAGGGACACCAGGGGAGCAATCAGCCCCAGCATTTT
clone_size: .; j_call: TRBJ1-2; v_call: TRBV3-1/TRBV3-2; cdr3_length: 14; d_call: TRBD1; cdr3_aa: CASSQVHRGSGYTF; cdr3_nt: TGTGCCAGCAGCCAAGTGCACAGGGGGTCCGGCTACACCTTC
clone_size: .; j_call: TRBJ2-7; v_call: TRBV2; cdr3_length: 13; d_call: .; cdr3_aa: CASSDDRTGEQYF; cdr3_nt: TGTGCCAGCAGTGACGACCGAACGGGGGAGCAGTACTTC
clone_size: .; j_call: TRBJ2-4; v_call: TRBV18; cdr3_length: 15; d_call: .; cdr3_aa: CASSQRLPGENIQYF; cdr3_nt: TGTGCCAGCTCCCAAAGACTGCCAGGGGAAAACATTCAGTACTTC
clone_size: .; j_call: TRBJ2-5; v_call: TRBV7-9; cdr3_length: 15; d_call: TRBD1; cdr3_aa: CASSWPGGSEETQYF; cdr3_nt: TGTGCCAGCAGCTGGCCAGGGGGCTCTGAAGAGACCCAGTACTTC
clone_size: .; j_call: TRBJ2-7; v_call: TRBV6-2/TRBV6-3; cdr3_length: 14; d_call: .; cdr3_aa: CASSRGDNSYEQYF; cdr3_nt: TGTGCCAGCAGTCGTGGGGACAACTCCTACGAGCAGTACTTC
clone_size: .; j_call: TRBJ1-6; v_call: TRBV6-5; cdr3_length: 14; d_call: .; cdr3_aa: CASSYGGTGSPLHF; cdr3_nt: TGTGCCAGCAGTTACGGGGGGACTGGTTCACCCCTCCACTTT
clone_size: .; j_call: TRBJ2-1; v_call: TRBV4-1; cdr3_length: 14; d_call: .; cdr3_aa: CASSQVSGDNEQFF; cdr3_nt: TGCGCCAGCAGCCAAGTCAGCGGAGACAATGAGCAGTTCTTC
clone_size: .; j_call: TRBJ2-1; v_call: TRBV6-5; cdr3_length: 14; d_call: .; cdr3_aa: CASTRGATLSEQFF; cdr3_nt: TGTGCCAGCACCCGGGGGGCAACCCTTAGTGAGCAGTTCTTC
clone_size: .; j_call: TRBJ2-3; v_call: TRBV7-6; cdr3_length: 18; d_call: .; cdr3_aa: CASSLVSQGGGSPDTQYF; cdr3_nt: TGTGCCAGCAGCTTAGTTTCTCAGGGGGGCGGTAGTCCAGATACGCAGTATTTT